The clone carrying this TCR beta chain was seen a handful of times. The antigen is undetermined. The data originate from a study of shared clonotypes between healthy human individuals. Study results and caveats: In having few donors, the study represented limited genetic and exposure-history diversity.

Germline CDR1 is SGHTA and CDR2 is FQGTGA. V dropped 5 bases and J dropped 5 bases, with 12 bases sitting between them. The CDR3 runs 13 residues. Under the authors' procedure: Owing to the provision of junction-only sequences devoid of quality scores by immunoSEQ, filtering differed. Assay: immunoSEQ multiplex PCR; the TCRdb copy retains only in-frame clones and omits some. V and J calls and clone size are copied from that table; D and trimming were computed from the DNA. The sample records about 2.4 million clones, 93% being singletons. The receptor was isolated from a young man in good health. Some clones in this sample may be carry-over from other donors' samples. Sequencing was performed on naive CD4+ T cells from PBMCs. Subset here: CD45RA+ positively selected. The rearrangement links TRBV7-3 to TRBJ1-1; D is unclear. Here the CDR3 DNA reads TGTGCCAGCAGCGCACGGTGGAGTACTGAAGCTTTCTTT. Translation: CASSARWSTEAFF.